This T cell receptor beta chain was found in a study of blood T cells in healthy people across ages. Study results and caveats: Diversity estimated from one million T cells was considered an underestimate.

Germline lookup yields CDR1 MNHEY and CDR2 SMNVEV (reference sequence). The CDR3 covers 13 residues. At least 6 micrograms of total RNA were extracted per sample. This clonotype was recorded a few times. Its cognate antigen is unknown. An end of the junction does not agree with germline; a read error may underlie this. Next came a second PCR, run for about 7 to 12 cycles, which used a sample-barcoded 5' primer along with a J-beta primer mix. TCRdb re-analysed the 5' RACE reads in MiXCR, keeping a single row per CDR3 protein. Here the sample spans roughly 1,000,000 distinct CDR3 sequences, under 30% being singletons. These data are also associated with another study on T cells of mothers and their children. From that paper: Approximately 2.7 million TCR beta reads per child versus over 8 million per mother.

The chain employs TRBV27 and TRBJ2-5; TRBD2 matches 9 bases. Sequenced sample: blood. The TCR was taken from a girl between 2 and 10 years old in good health. In nucleotides, the CDR3 is TGTGCCAGCAGTTTATTAGCGGGGGACTCTGTGTGCTTC. This codes for CASSLLAGDSVCF.